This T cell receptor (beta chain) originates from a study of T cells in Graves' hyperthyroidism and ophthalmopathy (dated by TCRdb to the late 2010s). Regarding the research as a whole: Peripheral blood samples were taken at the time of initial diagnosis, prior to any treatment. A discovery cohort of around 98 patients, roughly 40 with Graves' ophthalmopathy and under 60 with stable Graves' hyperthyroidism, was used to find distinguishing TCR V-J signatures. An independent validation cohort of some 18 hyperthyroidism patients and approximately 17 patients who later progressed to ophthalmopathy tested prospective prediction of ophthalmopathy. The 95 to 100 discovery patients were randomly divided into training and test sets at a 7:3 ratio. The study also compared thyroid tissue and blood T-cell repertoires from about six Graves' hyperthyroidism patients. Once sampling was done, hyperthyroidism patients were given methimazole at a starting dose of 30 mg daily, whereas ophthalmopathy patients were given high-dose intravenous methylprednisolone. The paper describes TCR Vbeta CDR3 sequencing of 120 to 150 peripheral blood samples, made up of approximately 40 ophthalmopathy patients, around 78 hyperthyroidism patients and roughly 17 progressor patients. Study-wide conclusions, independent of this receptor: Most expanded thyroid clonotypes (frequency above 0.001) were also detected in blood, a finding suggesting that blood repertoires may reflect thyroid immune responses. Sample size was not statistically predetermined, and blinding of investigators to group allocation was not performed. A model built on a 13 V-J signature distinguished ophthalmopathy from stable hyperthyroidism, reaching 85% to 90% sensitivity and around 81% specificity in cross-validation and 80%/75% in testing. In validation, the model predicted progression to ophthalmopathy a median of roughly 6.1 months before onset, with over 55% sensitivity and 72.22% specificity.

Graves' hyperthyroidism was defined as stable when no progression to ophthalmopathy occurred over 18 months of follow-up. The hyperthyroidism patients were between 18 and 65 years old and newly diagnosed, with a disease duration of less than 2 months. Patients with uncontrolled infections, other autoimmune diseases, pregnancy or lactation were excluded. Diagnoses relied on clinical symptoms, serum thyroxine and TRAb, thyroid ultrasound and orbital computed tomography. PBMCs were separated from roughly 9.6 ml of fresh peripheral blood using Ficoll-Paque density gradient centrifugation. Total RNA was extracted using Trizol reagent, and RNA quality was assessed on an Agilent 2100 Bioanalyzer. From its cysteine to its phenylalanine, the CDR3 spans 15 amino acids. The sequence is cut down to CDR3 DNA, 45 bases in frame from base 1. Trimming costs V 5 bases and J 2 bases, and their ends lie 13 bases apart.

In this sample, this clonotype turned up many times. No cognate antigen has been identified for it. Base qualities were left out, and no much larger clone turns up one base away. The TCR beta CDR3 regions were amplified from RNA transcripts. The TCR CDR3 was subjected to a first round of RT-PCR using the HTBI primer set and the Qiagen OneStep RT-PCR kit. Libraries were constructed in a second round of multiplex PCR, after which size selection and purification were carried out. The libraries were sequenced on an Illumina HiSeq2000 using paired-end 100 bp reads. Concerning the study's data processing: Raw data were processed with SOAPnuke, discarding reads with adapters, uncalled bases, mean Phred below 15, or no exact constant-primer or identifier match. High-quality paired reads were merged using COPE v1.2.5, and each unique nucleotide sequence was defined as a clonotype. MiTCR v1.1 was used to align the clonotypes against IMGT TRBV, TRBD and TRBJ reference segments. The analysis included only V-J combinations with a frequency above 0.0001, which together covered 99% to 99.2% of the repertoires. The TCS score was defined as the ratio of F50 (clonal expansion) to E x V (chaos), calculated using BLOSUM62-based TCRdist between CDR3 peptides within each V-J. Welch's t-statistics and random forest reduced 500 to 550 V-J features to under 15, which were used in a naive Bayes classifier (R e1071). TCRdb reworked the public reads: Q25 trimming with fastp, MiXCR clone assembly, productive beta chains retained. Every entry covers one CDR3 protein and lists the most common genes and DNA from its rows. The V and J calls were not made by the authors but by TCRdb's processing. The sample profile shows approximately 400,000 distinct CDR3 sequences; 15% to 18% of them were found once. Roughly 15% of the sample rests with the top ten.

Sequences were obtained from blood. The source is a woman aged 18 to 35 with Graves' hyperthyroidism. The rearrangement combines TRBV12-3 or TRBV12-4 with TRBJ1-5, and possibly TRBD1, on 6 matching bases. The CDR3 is CASSVQGAGNQPQHF. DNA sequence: TGTGCCAGCAGTGTACAGGGAGCTGGCAATCAGCCCCAGCATTTT.